This T cell receptor beta chain was recovered during a study of CD8+CD57+ T cells in acquired aplastic anemia. The CDR3 is made up of 16 amino acids. V dropped 5 bases and J dropped 8; count of bases not matched to a gene: 17. Per the germline V gene, CDR1 is LNHDA and CDR2 is SQIVND (reference sequence). The study profiled TCR beta VDJ and CDR3 using genomic DNA as template. MiXCR, applied by TCRdb to the reads, yields one record per CDR3 protein. The sample lists some 150,000 distinct CDR3 sequences; roughly 40% were seen once. This receptor was taken from a human donor in good health, serving as a control. The chain is built from TRBV19 and TRBJ1-2, with 7 bases matching TRBD1. The sample comprised sorted CD4+, CD8+, or CD8+CD57+ T cells (not recorded which) from PBMCs. The CDR3: CASSDTGALTSTGYTF. DNA of the CDR3: TGTGCCAGTAGTGATACAGGGGCGCTAACCTCTACGGGCTACACCTTC.